This entry features one TCR beta chain sequence. CD8+ and CD4+ T cells from blood underwent TCR beta sequencing, which was carried out in a high-throughput format. The patients who served as multiple sclerosis controls were treatment-naive and had stable or active relapsing-remitting disease that fulfilled the revised McDonald criteria. Negative isolation yielded CD8+ and CD4+ T cells; FACS enriched TEMRA cells. The CDR3 covers 14 residues. Trimming removed 3 bases from V and 10 bases from J; junction bases left unmatched: 7. The germline gives CDR1 GTSNPN, CDR2 SVGIG (reference sequence). The data derive from a study of CD8 T cells in Susac syndrome. The authors reverse transcribed roughly 0.45 to 1 ug RNA with random hexamers. TCR beta CDR3 was amplified by immunoSEQ covering 54 Vbeta and 13 Jbeta. Using its own MiXCR run on the immunoSEQ multiplex PCR reads, TCRdb lists one record per CDR3 protein. The sample lists approximately 190,000 distinct CDR3 sequences, about 96% occurring once.

This TCR came from a human donor with multiple sclerosis. This chain uses TRBV30 with TRBJ2-3; the match to TRBD2 covers 13 bases. The sample comprised CD4+ T cells from PBMCs. The CDR3 here is CAWRPPGTSGAQYF. In DNA, the CDR3 is TGTGCCTGGAGACCACCCGGGACTAGCGGGGCGCAGTATTTT. The entire variable domain, with the rest obtained from reference TRBV30 and TRBJ2-3, is as follows: SQTIHQWPATLVQPVGSPLSLECTVEGTSNPNLYWYRQAAGRGLQLLFYSVGIGQISSEVPQNLSASRPQDRQFILSSKKLLLSDSGFYLCAWRPPGTSGAQYFGPGTRLTVL.